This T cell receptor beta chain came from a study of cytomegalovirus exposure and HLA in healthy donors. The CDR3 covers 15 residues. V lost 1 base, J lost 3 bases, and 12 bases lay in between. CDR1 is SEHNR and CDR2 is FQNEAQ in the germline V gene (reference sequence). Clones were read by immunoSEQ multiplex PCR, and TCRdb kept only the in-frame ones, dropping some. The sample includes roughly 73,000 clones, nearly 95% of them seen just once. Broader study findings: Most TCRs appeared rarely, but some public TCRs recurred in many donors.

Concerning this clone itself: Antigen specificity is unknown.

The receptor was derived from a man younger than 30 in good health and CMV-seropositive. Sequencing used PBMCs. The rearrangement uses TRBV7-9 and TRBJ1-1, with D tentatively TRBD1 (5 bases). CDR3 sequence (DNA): TGTGCCAGCAGCTTAGATGGTTCGGGGGACACTGAAGCTTTCTTT. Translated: CASSLDGSGDTEAFF. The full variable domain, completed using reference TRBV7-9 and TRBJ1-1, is DTGVSQNPRHKITKRGQNVTFRCDPISEHNRLYWYRQTLGQGPEFLTYFQNEAQLEKSRLLSDRFSAERPKGSFSTLEIQRTEQGDSAMYLCASSLDGSGDTEAFFGQGTRLTVV.